A selection of T cell receptor beta chains follows, all from one sample in a study of blood T cell repertoires in COVID-19. Clones were read by immunoSEQ multiplex PCR, and TCRdb kept only the in-frame ones, dropping some. Counted here are 200,000 to 300,000 clones, nearly 90% occurring once; the ten biggest clones make up more than 0.55%. Sequenced input: peripheral blood. The receptors stem from a human donor in a cohort sampled during active COVID-19. The CDR3 runs from the conserved cysteine through the conserved F or W. The D gene is left open where the match is weak. Where a row states a size, it is once, few, many or the class of an expanded clone; other rows omit it.

>-|TRBJ2-7|-|TRBV5-1
TGCGCCAGCAGCTTGGCCCAGGGGGGCAACGAGCAGTACTTC
CASSLAQGGNEQYF
>-|TRBJ2-7|TRBD1|TRBV5-4
TGTGCCAGCAGCCACAGGGGCTCCAACTCCTACGAGCAGTACTTC
CASSHRGSNSYEQYF
>-|TRBJ2-7|TRBD2|TRBV18
TGTGCCAGCTCACCAGTGACTAGCGGGGACGCAGAGCAGTACTTC
CASSPVTSGDAEQYF
>few|TRBJ1-2|-|TRBV12-3/TRBV12-4
TGTGCCAGCAGTTTAACGAGCAGGAGGGGCTACACCTTC
CASSLTSRRGYTF
>-|TRBJ1-1|-|TRBV30
TGTGCCTGGAGGGGGGGGAACGGGAACACTGAAGCTTTCTTT
CAWRGGNGNTEAFF
>few|TRBJ2-7|-|TRBV27
TGTGCCAGCAGTAGCCCCAGGGGCTCATCCTACGAGCAGTACTTC
CASSSPRGSSYEQYF
>-|TRBJ2-7|TRBD2|TRBV9
TGTGCCAGCAGTGCTAGCGGGGGGGCAGGGGCCGAGCAGTACTTC
CASSASGGAGAEQYF
>-|TRBJ1-1|-|TRBV5-1
TGCGCCAGCAGCGCGCACACGGGTGAAAACGCTGAAGCTTTCTTT
CASSAHTGENAEAFF
>-|TRBJ2-7|TRBD1|TRBV20-1
TGCAGTGCTAGTTCCGGGACAGCCTACGAGCAGTACTTC
CSASSGTAYEQYF
>-|TRBJ1-2|-|TRBV19
TGTGCCAGTAGGGGACTTCAGAACTATGGCTACACCTTC
CASRGLQNYGYTF
>-|TRBJ1-1|TRBD1|TRBV5-6
TGTGCCAGCAGCTTGGAAGTGACAGGGGAGAGGGCTTTCTTT
CASSLEVTGERAFF
>-|TRBJ1-3|TRBD1|TRBV9
TGTGCCAGCAACAGGGGGGACAGCTCTGGAAACACCATATATTTT
CASNRGDSSGNTIYF
>once|TRBJ2-7|-|TRBV28
TGTGCCAGCAGTTCCCCGACAGTCCCTTACGAGCAGTACTTC
CASSSPTVPYEQYF
>once|TRBJ1-1|TRBD1|TRBV5-4
TGTGCCAGCGGCCGACAGGGTATGTCTGAAGCTTTCTTT
CASGRQGMSEAFF
>-|TRBJ2-7|TRBD2|TRBV11-2
TGTGCCAGCAGCTTAGGTAAACTAGCGGGTGTCTACGAGCAGTACTTC
CASSLGKLAGVYEQYF
>-|TRBJ2-2|-|TRBV2
TGTGCCAGCAGGAGGGTCGAAACCGGGGAGCTGTTTTTT
CASRRVETGELFF
>-|TRBJ1-2|-|TRBV7-9
TGTGCCAGCAGCTCACGTCCAGGGTACGAAGGCTACACCTTC
CASSSRPGYEGYTF
>-|TRBJ1-2|-|TRBV12-2
TGTGCAAGTCGCTGGGACAGGGGGCGTAATTATGGCTACACCTTC
CASRWDRGRNYGYTF
>-|TRBJ2-7|TRBD1|TRBV5-1
TGCGCCAGCAGCTTGGCCCCGACAGGGGTCACCTACGAGCAGTACTTC
CASSLAPTGVTYEQYF
>-|TRBJ2-7|-|TRBV6-5
TGTGCCAGCAGTACTAGGACCACCCGCGGCGAGCAGTACTTC
CASSTRTTRGEQYF
>-|TRBJ2-2|TRBD2|TRBV5-4
TGTGCCAGCAGCTCCCTCGGACTAGCGGGAGGATCGAACACCGGGGAGCTGTTTTTT
CASSSLGLAGGSNTGELFF
>-|TRBJ2-7|-|TRBV27
TGTGCCAGCACTCGGAAGTCGGGCTACGAGCAGTACTTC
CASTRKSGYEQYF
>-|TRBJ1-1|TRBD1|TRBV3-1/TRBV3-2
TGTGCCAGCAGCCAAGTTTACAGGGGAAGGGGCACTGAAGCTTTCTTT
CASSQVYRGRGTEAFF
>-|TRBJ2-2|TRBD1|TRBV9
TGTGCCAGCAGCGAGTCCCCCGGGACAGTAACCGGGGAGCTGTTTTTT
CASSESPGTVTGELFF
>-|TRBJ1-2|TRBD1|TRBV7-6
TGTGCCAGCAGCTCCGGGACAGCCTATGGCTACACCTTC
CASSSGTAYGYTF
>-|TRBJ1-2|-|TRBV6-5
TGCGGAACAGGGTTGAACTATGGCTACACCTTC
CGTGLNYGYTF
>-|TRBJ1-2|-|TRBV9
TGTGCCAGCAGCGTAGACCGGGGGGCTAACTATGGCTACACCTTC
CASSVDRGANYGYTF
>-|TRBJ2-7|-|TRBV4-3
TGCGCCAGCAGCCACGACCAGGGTCTCGAGCAGTACTTC
CASSHDQGLEQYF
>-|TRBJ1-6|TRBD1|TRBV5-1
TGCGCCAGCAGCACCACGCCGGGACAGGGAATGATCCTCCACTTT
CASSTTPGQGMILHF
>-|TRBJ2-7|-|TRBV5-6
TGTGCCAGCTTAGACGGGGAGACCTACGAGCAGTACTTC
CASLDGETYEQYF
>-|TRBJ2-1|TRBD1|TRBV12-3/TRBV12-4
TGTGCCAGCGGTTGGACAGGGGGTGAGCAGTTCTTC
CASGWTGGEQFF
>-|TRBJ1-6|-|TRBV25-1
TGTGCCAGCAGTCCGGGACAAAATAATTCACCCCTCCACTTT
CASSPGQNNSPLHF
>-|TRBJ2-7|TRBD2|TRBV19
TGTGCCAGTAGTATCTATCCTAGCGGCCCCTACGAGCAGTACTTC
CASSIYPSGPYEQYF
>-|TRBJ1-1|TRBD1|TRBV7-2
TGTGCCAGCAGCCAGGGACAGTATGAAGCTTTCTTT
CASSQGQYEAFF
>-|TRBJ1-1|-|TRBV30
TGTGCCTGGAGTGCGTTAAGAGCGATGAACACTGAAGCTTTCTTT
CAWSALRAMNTEAFF
>few|TRBJ2-7|-|TRBV27
TGTGCCAGCAGTTATGGGGGGTACGAGCAGTACTTC
CASSYGGYEQYF
>few|TRBJ1-2|-|TRBV5-4
TGTGCCAGCAGCTTGGTTGGGCCAGAGGGCTACACCTTC
CASSLVGPEGYTF
>-|TRBJ2-7|-|TRBV28
TGTGCCAGCACCCAAACACGGAGGCTAGATTACGAGCAGTACTTC
CASTQTRRLDYEQYF
>-|TRBJ1-1|-|TRBV28
TGTGCCAGCAGTTCCGGTAAGCGCACTGAAGCTTTCTTT
CASSSGKRTEAFF
>-|TRBJ1-3|-|TRBV18
TGTGCCAGCTCACCAAATGAGGGCTCTGGAAACACCATATATTTT
CASSPNEGSGNTIYF
>-|TRBJ1-2|-|TRBV5-6
TGTGCCAGCAGCCCCATCGAGGGTTACTATGGCTACACCTTC
CASSPIEGYYGYTF
>-|TRBJ1-1|-|TRBV11-1
TGTGCCAGCAGCTCACAGGGAAGAGCTTTCTTT
CASSSQGRAFF
>-|TRBJ2-3|-|TRBV2
TGTGCCAGCAGGGGATTACAGGGTCCGCAGTATTTT
CASRGLQGPQYF
>-|TRBJ1-1|TRBD1|TRBV4-3
TGCGCCAGCAGCCCTTCTCCCGGGACAGGGGCGTCGGACACTGAAGCTTTCTTT
CASSPSPGTGASDTEAFF
>-|TRBJ1-5|TRBD1|TRBV29-1
TGCAGCGTTGAAGATCTGAACAGGGGTATCAATCAGCCCCAGCATTTT
CSVEDLNRGINQPQHF
>-|TRBJ2-1|TRBD2|TRBV27
TGTGCCAGCAGTCCCTCTAGCGGGAATAGGAATGAGCAGTTCTTC
CASSPSSGNRNEQFF
>-|TRBJ1-3|-|TRBV15
TGTGCCACCAGCAGAGCCCAAACTGGGCTTTCTGGAAACACCATATATTTT
CATSRAQTGLSGNTIYF
>-|TRBJ1-1|-|TRBV6-5
TGTGCCAGCAGTAGAGAGGCGTACACTGAAGCTTTCTTT
CASSREAYTEAFF
>few|TRBJ2-7|-|TRBV27
TGTGCCAGCATCAATCTAGGGACACCGAAGTACGAGCAGTACTTC
CASINLGTPKYEQYF
>once|TRBJ2-6|TRBD1|TRBV3-1/TRBV3-2
TGTGCCAGCAGCCCCACGAAATGGGACAGTTCCTCTGGGGCCAACGTCCTGACTTTC
CASSPTKWDSSSGANVLTF